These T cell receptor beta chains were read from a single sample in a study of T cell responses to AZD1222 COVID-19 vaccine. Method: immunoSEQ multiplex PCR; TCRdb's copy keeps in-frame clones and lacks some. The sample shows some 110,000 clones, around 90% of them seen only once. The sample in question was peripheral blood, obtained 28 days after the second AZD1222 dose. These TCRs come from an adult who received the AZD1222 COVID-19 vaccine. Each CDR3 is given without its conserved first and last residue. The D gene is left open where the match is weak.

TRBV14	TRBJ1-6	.	ASRRDHYNSPLH
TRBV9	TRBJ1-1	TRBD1	ASSPRGQGMNTEAF
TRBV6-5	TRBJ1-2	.	VSSYRPLTGGYT
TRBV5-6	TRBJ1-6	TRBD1	ASSGQGHPPLH
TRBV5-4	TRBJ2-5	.	ASSLIGGLETQY
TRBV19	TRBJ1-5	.	ASSIEGEDQPQH
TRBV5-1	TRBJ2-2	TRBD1	ASSPGQGRNGELF
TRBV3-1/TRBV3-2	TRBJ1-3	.	ASSQDPLNTIY
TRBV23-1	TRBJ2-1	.	SGSPGNGPYNEQF
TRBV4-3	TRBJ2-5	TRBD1	ASSPDRELEETQY
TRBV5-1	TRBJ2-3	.	ASSGAGTDTQY
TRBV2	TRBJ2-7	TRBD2	ASRVAGGTLYEQY
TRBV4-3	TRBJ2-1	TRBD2	ASSQDQWRGVYNEQF
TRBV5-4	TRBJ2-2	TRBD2	ASSPRTSGGALYTGELF
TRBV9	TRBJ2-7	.	ASSVDGHEQY
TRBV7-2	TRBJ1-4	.	ASSASGQARGEKLF
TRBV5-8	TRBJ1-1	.	ASSLLVKNTEAF
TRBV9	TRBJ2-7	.	ASSVEGGTSSYEQY
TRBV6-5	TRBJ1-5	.	ASSYSTASNQPQH
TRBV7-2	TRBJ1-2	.	ASSLVGGAEEYGYT
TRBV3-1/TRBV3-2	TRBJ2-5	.	ASSPGPSTALWAQY
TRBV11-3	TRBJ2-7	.	ASSPRQATREQY
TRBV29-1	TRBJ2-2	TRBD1	SGSGGTGELF
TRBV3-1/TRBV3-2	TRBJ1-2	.	ASSQVSRGYT
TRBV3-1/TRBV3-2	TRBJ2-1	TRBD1	ASSPDRGIHNEQF
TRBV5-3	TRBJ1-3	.	ARSRVKGNTIY
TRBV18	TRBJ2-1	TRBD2	ASSRAGTSVNEQF
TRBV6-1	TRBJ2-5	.	ASSEVGETQY
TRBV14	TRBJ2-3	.	ASSAQGATQY
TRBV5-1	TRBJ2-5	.	ASRNTGAEETQY
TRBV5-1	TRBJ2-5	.	ASSRLQEETQY
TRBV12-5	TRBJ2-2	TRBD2	ASGDRYLMGLAGGNNYKTGELF
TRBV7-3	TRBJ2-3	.	ASSQGGGVGTDTQY
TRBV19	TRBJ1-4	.	ASSKGSTNEKLF
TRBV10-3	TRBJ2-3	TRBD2	AISEPNLGLAGGLDTQY
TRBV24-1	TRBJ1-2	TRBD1	ATSDWGQGGAYGYT
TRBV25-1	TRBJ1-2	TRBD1	ASSETGGTNYGYT
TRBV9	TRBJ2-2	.	ASSVAGTGLGTGELF
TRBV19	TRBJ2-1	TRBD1	ASSPGTAGEQF
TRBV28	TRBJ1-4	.	ASSPRGAGGAANEKLF